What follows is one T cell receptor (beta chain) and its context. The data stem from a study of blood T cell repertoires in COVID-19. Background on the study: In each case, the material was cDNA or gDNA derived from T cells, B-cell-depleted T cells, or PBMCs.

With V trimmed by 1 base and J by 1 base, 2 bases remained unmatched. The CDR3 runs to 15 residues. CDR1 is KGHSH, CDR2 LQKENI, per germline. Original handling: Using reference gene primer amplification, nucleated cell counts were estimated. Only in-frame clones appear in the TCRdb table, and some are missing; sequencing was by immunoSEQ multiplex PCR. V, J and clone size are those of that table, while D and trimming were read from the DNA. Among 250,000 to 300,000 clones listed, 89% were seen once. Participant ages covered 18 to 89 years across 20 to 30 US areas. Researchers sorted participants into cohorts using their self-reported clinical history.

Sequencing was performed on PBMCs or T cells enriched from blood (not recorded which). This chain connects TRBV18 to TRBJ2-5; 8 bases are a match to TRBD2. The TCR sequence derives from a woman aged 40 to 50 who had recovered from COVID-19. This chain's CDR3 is CASSPLLAAQETQYF. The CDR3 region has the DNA TGTGCCAGCTCACCACTACTAGCGGCCCAAGAGACCCAGTACTTC.